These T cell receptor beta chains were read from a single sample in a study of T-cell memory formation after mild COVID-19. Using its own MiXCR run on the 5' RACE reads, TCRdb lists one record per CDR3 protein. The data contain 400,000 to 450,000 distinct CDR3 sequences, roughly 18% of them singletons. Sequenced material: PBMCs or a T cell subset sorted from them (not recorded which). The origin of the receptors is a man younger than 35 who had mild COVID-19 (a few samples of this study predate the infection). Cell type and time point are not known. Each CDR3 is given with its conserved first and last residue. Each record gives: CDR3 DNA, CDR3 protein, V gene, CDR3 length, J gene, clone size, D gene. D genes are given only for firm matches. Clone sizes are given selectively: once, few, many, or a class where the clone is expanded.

DNA: TGTGCCAGCAGCCTCCTCGTTGAATTTAAGGGGCCCCAGTACTTC; CDR3: CASSLLVEFKGPQYF; V: TRBV7-2; length: 15; J: TRBJ2-5; size: .; D: .
DNA: TGCAGTGCTAGAGATCTAACAGAATATGGCTACACCTTC; CDR3: CSARDLTEYGYTF; V: TRBV20-1; length: 13; J: TRBJ1-2; size: many; D: .
DNA: TGTGCCACCAGCAGTCCCGGGACAGGGAACCAGACCCCGCTTCGGGCTCACTGCTTC; CDR3: CATSSPGTGNQTPLRAHCF; V: TRBV15; length: 19; J: TRBJ2-7; size: .; D: TRBD1
DNA: TGTGCCAGCAGCCCAAGACGGGGGGCGGGAGATACGCAGTATTTT; CDR3: CASSPRRGAGDTQYF; V: TRBV7-2; length: 15; J: TRBJ2-3; size: .; D: .
DNA: TGTGCCAGCAGCCCACCGGGACAGGGGGCTTATGGGGCCAACGTCCTGACTTTC; CDR3: CASSPPGQGAYGANVLTF; V: TRBV7-2; length: 18; J: TRBJ2-6; size: few; D: TRBD1
DNA: TGCGCCAGCAGCTCCACTAGCGGGGGGATCACAGATACGCAGTATTTT; CDR3: CASSSTSGGITDTQYF; V: TRBV5-1; length: 16; J: TRBJ2-3; size: .; D: TRBD2
DNA: TGTGCCAGCGACTCAATGGGGGATACGCAGTATTTT; CDR3: CASDSMGDTQYF; V: TRBV7-9; length: 12; J: TRBJ2-3; size: many; D: .
DNA: TGTGCCAGCAGCTGGACTAGCACCTACAATGAGCAGTTCTTC; CDR3: CASSWTSTYNEQFF; V: TRBV7-9; length: 14; J: TRBJ2-1; size: many; D: TRBD2
DNA: TGTGCCAGCAGTGGGCCGGCTAGCGGGGGGACAGATACGCAGTATTTT; CDR3: CASSGPASGGTDTQYF; V: TRBV2; length: 16; J: TRBJ2-3; size: .; D: TRBD2
DNA: TGCGCCAGCAGTGGCCGCGGTGGCGAGACCCAGTACTTC; CDR3: CASSGRGGETQYF; V: TRBV10-2; length: 13; J: TRBJ2-5; size: many; D: .
DNA: TGCAGCGCCACCCCAGGAGGGGGCTACAATGAGCAGTTCTTC; CDR3: CSATPGGGYNEQFF; V: TRBV29-1; length: 14; J: TRBJ2-1; size: many; D: .
DNA: TGTGCCAGCAGCTCCTGGGGAGAGAACACTGAAGCTTTCTTT; CDR3: CASSSWGENTEAFF; V: TRBV7-9; length: 14; J: TRBJ1-1; size: .; D: .
DNA: TGTGCCAGCAGCCAAGCGGGACTAGCCCCCACAGATACGCAGTATTTT; CDR3: CASSQAGLAPTDTQYF; V: TRBV4-2; length: 16; J: TRBJ2-3; size: many; D: TRBD2
DNA: TGTGCCAGCAGCCACTCTAGGAACTTAGATACGCAGTATTTT; CDR3: CASSHSRNLDTQYF; V: TRBV3-1; length: 14; J: TRBJ2-3; size: .; D: .
DNA: TGTGCCAGCAGTCACCGGGCCCCGGGTGATACGCAGTATTTT; CDR3: CASSHRAPGDTQYF; V: TRBV6-5; length: 14; J: TRBJ2-3; size: .; D: .
DNA: TGCGCCAGCAGCTTGGCTGGGACTAGCGGGATCTACAATGAGCAGTTCTTC; CDR3: CASSLAGTSGIYNEQFF; V: TRBV5-1; length: 17; J: TRBJ2-1; size: few; D: TRBD2
DNA: TGTGCCAGCAGCCCCCCTAGCGGGGGGGTTAATGAGCAGTTCTTC; CDR3: CASSPPSGGVNEQFF; V: TRBV12-3/TRBV12-4; length: 15; J: TRBJ2-1; size: many; D: TRBD2
DNA: TGTGCCAGCAGCTTAGGGTACAGGGGAAGCAATCAGCCCCAGCATTTT; CDR3: CASSLGYRGSNQPQHF; V: TRBV7-9; length: 16; J: TRBJ1-5; size: few; D: TRBD1
DNA: TGTGCCAGTAGTATAGACTCTAGCGGGGTATTCTACAATGAGCAGTTCTTC; CDR3: CASSIDSSGVFYNEQFF; V: TRBV19; length: 17; J: TRBJ2-1; size: .; D: TRBD2
DNA: TGCAGTGCTAGAGATCGGGGGGGGTACAATGAGCAGTTCTTC; CDR3: CSARDRGGYNEQFF; V: TRBV20-1; length: 14; J: TRBJ2-1; size: .; D: TRBD2
DNA: TGTGCCAGTGGGAGCTATGATGAGACCCAGTACTTC; CDR3: CASGSYDETQYF; V: TRBV6-6; length: 12; J: TRBJ2-5; size: .; D: .
DNA: TGTGCCAGCACCCAGCCCCCGGGGGGATTGGCCCAAGAGACCCAGTACTTC; CDR3: CASTQPPGGLAQETQYF; V: TRBV6-2/TRBV6-3; length: 17; J: TRBJ2-5; size: few; D: TRBD2
DNA: TGTGCCACCAGTGATTTCGAGGGGGAGAGCACAGATACGCAGTATTTT; CDR3: CATSDFEGESTDTQYF; V: TRBV24-1; length: 16; J: TRBJ2-3; size: .; D: .
DNA: TGTGCCTCCGATGGGGGGGCGGGTTATGGCTACACCTTC; CDR3: CASDGGAGYGYTF; V: TRBV12-3/TRBV12-4; length: 13; J: TRBJ1-2; size: .; D: .
DNA: TGTGCCAGCGGGGATCCACGGGATACGCAGTATTTT; CDR3: CASGDPRDTQYF; V: TRBV7-2; length: 12; J: TRBJ2-3; size: few; D: .
DNA: TGCCCCGCTACAAGCGGGACAGAAGAACCAAACACTGAAGCTTTCTTT; CDR3: CPATSGTEEPNTEAFF; V: TRBV5-1; length: 16; J: TRBJ1-1; size: many; D: TRBD1
DNA: TGTGCCAGCAGTCGAGGACAGCTCGAGACCCAGTACTTC; CDR3: CASSRGQLETQYF; V: TRBV3-1; length: 13; J: TRBJ2-5; size: .; D: .
DNA: TGCGCCAGCAGCTTGATCGGGACAGGGGATACTGAAGCTTTCTTT; CDR3: CASSLIGTGDTEAFF; V: TRBV5-1; length: 15; J: TRBJ1-1; size: .; D: TRBD1
DNA: TGTGCCAGCAGCCGTGGGGACTCCAGCTACGAGCAGTACTTC; CDR3: CASSRGDSSYEQYF; V: TRBV7-3; length: 14; J: TRBJ2-7; size: .; D: .
DNA: TGTGCCAGCAGCTTAGGCTGGTATCCGGGACAGAGTTATAATTCACCCCTCCACTTT; CDR3: CASSLGWYPGQSYNSPLHF; V: TRBV7-8; length: 19; J: TRBJ1-6; size: once; D: TRBD1
DNA: TGTGCCAGCAGCCAAGATTGGGGGGGCATTGAGTTCTTC; CDR3: CASSQDWGGIEFF; V: TRBV4-2; length: 13; J: TRBJ2-1; size: .; D: .
DNA: TGTGCCAGCACCATGATCCGGGCCGGTGATACCCAGTACTTC; CDR3: CASTMIRAGDTQYF; V: TRBV7-9; length: 14; J: TRBJ2-5; size: .; D: .